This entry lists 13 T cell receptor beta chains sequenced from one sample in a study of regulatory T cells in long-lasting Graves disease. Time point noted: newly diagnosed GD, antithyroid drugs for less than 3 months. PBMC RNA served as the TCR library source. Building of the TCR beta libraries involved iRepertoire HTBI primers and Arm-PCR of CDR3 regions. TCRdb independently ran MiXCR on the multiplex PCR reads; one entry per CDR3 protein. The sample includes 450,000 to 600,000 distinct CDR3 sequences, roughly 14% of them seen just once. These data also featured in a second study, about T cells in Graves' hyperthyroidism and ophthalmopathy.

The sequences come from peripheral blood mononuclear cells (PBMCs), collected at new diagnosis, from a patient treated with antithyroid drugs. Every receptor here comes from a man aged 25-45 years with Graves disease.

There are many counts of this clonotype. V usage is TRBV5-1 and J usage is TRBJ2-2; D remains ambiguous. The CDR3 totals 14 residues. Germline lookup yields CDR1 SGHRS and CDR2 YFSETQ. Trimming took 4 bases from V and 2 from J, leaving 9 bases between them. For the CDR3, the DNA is TGCGCCAGCAGCCCATTTAGCAACACCGGGGAGCTGTTTTTT. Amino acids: CASSPFSNTGELFF.

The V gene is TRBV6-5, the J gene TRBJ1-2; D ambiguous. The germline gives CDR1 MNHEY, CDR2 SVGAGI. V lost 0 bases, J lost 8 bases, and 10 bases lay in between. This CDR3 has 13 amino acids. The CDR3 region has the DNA TGTGCCAGCAGTTACTCGAACGGGAGAGGCTACACCTTC. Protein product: CASSYSNGRGYTF.

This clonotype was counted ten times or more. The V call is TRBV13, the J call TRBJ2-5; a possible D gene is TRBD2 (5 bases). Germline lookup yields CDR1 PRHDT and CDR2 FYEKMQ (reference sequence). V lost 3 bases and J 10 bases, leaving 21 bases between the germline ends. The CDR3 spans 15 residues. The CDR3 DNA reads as TGTGCCAGCAGCTTCGGAGGACGGATAAGAGAGGGCCAGTACTTC. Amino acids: CASSFGGRIREGQYF.

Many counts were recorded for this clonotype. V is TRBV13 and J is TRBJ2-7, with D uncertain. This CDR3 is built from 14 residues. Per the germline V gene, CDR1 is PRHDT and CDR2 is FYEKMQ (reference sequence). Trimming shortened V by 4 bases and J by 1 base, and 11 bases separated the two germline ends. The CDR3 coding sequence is TGTGCCAGCAGCTCCAAAGACCTTTCCTACGAGCAGTACTTC. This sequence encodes CASSSKDLSYEQYF.

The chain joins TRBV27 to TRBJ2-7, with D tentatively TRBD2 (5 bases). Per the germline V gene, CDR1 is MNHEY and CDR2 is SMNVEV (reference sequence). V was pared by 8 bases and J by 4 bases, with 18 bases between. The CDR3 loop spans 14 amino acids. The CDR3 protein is CASSRHSRDYEQYF. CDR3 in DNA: TGTGCCAGCTCCAGACACTCTCGGGATTACGAGCAGTACTTC.

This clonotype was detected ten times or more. As DNA, the CDR3 is TGCAGTGCTAATGGGGAGATCGCCTACGAGCAGTACTTC. This translates into CSANGEIAYEQYF. V and J are TRBV20-1 and TRBJ2-7, with D possibly TRBD2 on 5 matching bases. The germline V and J ends were trimmed by 4 bases and 2 bases, with 12 bases remaining between them. Germline V gene sequence: CDR1 DFQATT, CDR2 SNEGSKA (reference sequence). The CDR3 loop spans 13 amino acids.

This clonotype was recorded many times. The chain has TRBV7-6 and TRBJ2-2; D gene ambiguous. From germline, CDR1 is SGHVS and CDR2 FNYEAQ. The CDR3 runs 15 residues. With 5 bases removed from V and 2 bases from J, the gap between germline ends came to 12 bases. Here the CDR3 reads CASSPAWSNTGELFF. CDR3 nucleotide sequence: TGTGCCAGCAGCCCCGCCTGGTCTAACACCGGGGAGCTGTTTTTT.

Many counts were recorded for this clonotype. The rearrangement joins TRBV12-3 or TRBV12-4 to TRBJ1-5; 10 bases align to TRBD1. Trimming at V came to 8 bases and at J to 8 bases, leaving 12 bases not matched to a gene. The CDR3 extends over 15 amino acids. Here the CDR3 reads CASRQGAVKWEPQHF. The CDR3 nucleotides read TGTGCCAGCCGACAGGGGGCAGTAAAATGGGAGCCCCAGCATTTT.

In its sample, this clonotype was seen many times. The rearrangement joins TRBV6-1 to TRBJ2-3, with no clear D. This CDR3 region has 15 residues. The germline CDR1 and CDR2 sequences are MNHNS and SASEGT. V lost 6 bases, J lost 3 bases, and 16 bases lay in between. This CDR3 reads CASRPGPGSTDTQYF. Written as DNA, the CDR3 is TGTGCCAGCAGGCCAGGACCCGGATCTACAGATACGCAGTATTTT.

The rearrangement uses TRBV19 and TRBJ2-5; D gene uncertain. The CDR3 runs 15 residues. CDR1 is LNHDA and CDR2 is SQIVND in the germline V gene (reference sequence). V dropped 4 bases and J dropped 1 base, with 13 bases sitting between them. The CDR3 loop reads CASSRFRTSQETQYF. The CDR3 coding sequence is TGTGCCAGTAGTAGGTTTAGGACGTCCCAAGAGACCCAGTACTTC.

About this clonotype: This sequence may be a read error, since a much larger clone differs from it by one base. The CDR3 region is CASSNPKASAKNIQFF. CDR3 nucleotides: TGTGCCAGCAGCAACCCGAAAGCGTCGGCCAAAAACATTCAGTTCTTC. The V gene is TRBV7-9, the J gene TRBJ2-1; no reliable D call. CDR1 SEHNR and CDR2 FQNEAQ come from the germline V gene (reference sequence). The CDR3 length is 16 residues. V was shortened by 5 bases and J by 13 bases, with 27 bases between the two germline ends.

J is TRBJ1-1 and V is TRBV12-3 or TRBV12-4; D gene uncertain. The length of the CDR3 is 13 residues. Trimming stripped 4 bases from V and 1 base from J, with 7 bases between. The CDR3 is CASSSQANTEAFF. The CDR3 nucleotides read TGTGCCAGCAGTTCGCAGGCGAACACTGAAGCTTTCTTT.

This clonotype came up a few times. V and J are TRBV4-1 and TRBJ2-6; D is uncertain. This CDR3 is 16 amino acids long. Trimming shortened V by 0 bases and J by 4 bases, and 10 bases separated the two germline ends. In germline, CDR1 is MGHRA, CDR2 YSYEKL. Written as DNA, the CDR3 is TGCGCCAGCAGCCAAGATACGGGCTCCGGGGCCAACGTCCTGACTTTC. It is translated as CASSQDTGSGANVLTF.